This T cell receptor beta chain derives from a study of T-cell memory formation after mild COVID-19. Study-wide results and limits: Some SARS-CoV-2-responding clones were already detected in memory before infection.

TCRdb ran MiXCR on the 5' RACE reads and lists one entry per CDR3 protein. The sample lists 470,000 or so distinct CDR3 sequences, approximately 18% occurring once. Notes on this clonotype: Its matching antigen is unknown.

This CDR3 is 16 amino acids long. V lost 2 bases and J lost 1, with 14 bases in between. The germline CDR1 and CDR2 sequences are SGHVS and FNYEAQ. This sequence originates from an adult woman who had mild COVID-19 (a few samples of this study predate the infection). Cell type and time point are not known. Sequenced: PBMCs or a T cell subset sorted from them (not recorded which). The rearrangement links TRBV7-6 to TRBJ2-5; a weak D match, TRBD1 (6 bases). The CDR3 here is CASSLKARGGQETQYF. As DNA, the CDR3 is TGTGCCAGCAGCTTAAAGGCGAGAGGGGGCCAAGAGACCCAGTACTTC.